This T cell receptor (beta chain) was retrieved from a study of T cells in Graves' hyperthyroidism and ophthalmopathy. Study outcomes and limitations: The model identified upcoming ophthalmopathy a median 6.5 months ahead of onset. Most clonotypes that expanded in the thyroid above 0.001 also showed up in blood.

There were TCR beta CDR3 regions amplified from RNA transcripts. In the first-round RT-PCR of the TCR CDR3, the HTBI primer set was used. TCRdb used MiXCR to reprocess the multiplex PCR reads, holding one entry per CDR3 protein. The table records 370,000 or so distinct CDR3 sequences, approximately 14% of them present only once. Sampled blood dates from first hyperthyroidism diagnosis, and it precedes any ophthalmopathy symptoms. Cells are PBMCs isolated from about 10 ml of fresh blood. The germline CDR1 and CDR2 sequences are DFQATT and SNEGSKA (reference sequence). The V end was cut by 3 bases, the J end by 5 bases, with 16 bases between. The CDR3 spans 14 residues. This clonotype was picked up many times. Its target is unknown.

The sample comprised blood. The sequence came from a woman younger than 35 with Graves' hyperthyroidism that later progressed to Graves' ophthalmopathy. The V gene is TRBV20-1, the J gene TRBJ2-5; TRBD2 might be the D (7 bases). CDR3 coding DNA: TGCAGTGCTAGTGCGGGGGCCAATTGGGAGACCCAGTACTTC. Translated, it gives CSASAGANWETQYF.